This entry features one T cell receptor beta chain sequence. The target antigen is unknown. The sorted-subset replicate PCRs were given around 200 ng DNA, which is approximately 30,000 T cell genomes. This table comes from immunoSEQ multiplex PCR, and its TCRdb copy is limited to in-frame clones, with some not included. The data show around 2,000,000 clones, about 94% seen once. CDR1 is MDHEN and CDR2 is SYDVKM in the germline V gene. Trimming removed 6 bases from V and 3 bases from J, with 11 bases in between. The CDR3 totals 13 residues. In the naive CD8 group, cells lacked CD45RO and were positively selected for CCR7, so terminally differentiated effector memory CD45RA+ cells were left out. The sample belongs to a study of shared clonotypes between healthy human individuals. As for the study in general: Three CD4 naive, three CD4 memory, two CD8 naive and one CD8 memory plate were used per donor.

Study results and limitations: Non-shared clonotypes displayed generation probabilities falling below those of clonotypes present in all four donors.

Sequencing was carried out using naive CD8+ T cells sorted from blood. This chain uses TRBV28 with TRBJ2-5, with D perhaps given as TRBD1 or TRBD2 (5 bases each). This receptor was identified in a man aged 18 to 30 in good health. CDR3 protein: CASSRDVEETQYF. The CDR3 DNA is TGTGCCAGCAGCAGGGACGTAGAAGAGACCCAGTACTTC.